Below, 20 T cell receptor beta chains from the same sample are listed, as sequenced in a study of blood T cell repertoires in COVID-19. Clones were sequenced by immunoSEQ multiplex PCR, and TCRdb holds only the in-frame ones, with some missing. In the table there are 500,000 or so clones, 75% to 90% of which are singletons. What was sequenced was PBMCs or T cells enriched from blood (not recorded which). The source is a woman under 30 who had recovered from COVID-19.

This chain links TRBV7-9 with TRBJ2-1, with 7 bases fitting TRBD1. The CDR3 length is 15 residues. V trimming: 5 bases; J trimming: 1 base; junction bases outside the gene matches: 5. From germline, CDR1 is SEHNR and CDR2 FQNEAQ (reference sequence). CDR3 nucleotide sequence: TGTGCCAGCAGCCCCCCGACAGGGTCCTACAATGAGCAGTTCTTC. This gives the protein CASSPPTGSYNEQFF.

The V gene is TRBV3-1 (or the pseudogene TRBV3-2), the J gene TRBJ2-3; no clear D. Germline V lookup: CDR1 LGHDT, CDR2 YNNKEL (reference sequence). The ends were cut back, 4 bases at V and 4 bases at J, with 9 bases in the middle. The CDR3 totals 13 residues. DNA of the CDR3: TGTGCCAGCAGCCGTCCCGGTGCAGATACGCAGTATTTT. It translates to CASSRPGADTQYF.

The V and J genes are TRBV5-1 and TRBJ1-1; D is ambiguous. Trimming removed 4 bases at V and 7 bases at J, with 23 bases between. CDR3 size: 16 residues. CDR1 is SGHRS, CDR2 YFSETQ, per germline. CDR3 DNA sequence: TGCGCCAGCAGCCCCTCGGGAAGAGGGTCGTTCGTTGAAGCTTTCTTT. It encodes CASSPSGRGSFVEAFF.

The rearrangement joins TRBV19 to TRBJ2-3; TRBD2 aligns across 9 bases. Looked up from germline, CDR1 is LNHDA and CDR2 is SQIVND (reference sequence). This CDR3 region has 15 residues. Losses at the gene ends were 9 bases for V and 2 bases for J; bases not matched to a gene: 9. The CDR3 is CASSPAGGLTDTQYF. CDR3 nucleotides: TGTGCCAGCAGTCCAGCGGGGGGACTCACAGATACGCAGTATTTT.

The chain joins TRBV28 to TRBJ1-3; 8 nucleotides agree with TRBD1. The germline V gene encodes CDR1 MDHEN and CDR2 SYDVKM. V lost 5 bases and J lost 0; bases outside the gene matches: 9. This CDR3 has 17 amino acids. The CDR3 DNA reads as TGTGCCAGCAGTCCGTCGGGACAGGCCAGCTCTGGAAACACCATATATTTT. It codes for CASSPSGQASSGNTIYF.

The J gene is TRBJ2-3, the V gene TRBV28, with 7 bases lining up with TRBD2. The germline V gene encodes CDR1 MDHEN and CDR2 SYDVKM. Trimming at V came to 6 bases and at J to 1 base, leaving 7 bases not matched to a gene. The CDR3 is 15 amino acids. CDR3 sequence reads: CASSYTSGGTDTQYF. As DNA, the CDR3 is TGTGCCAGCAGCTATACGAGCGGGGGCACAGATACGCAGTATTTT.

J is TRBJ2-2 and V is TRBV7-2; possible D gene TRBD2, 5 bases. The CDR3 has 14 amino acids. V was pared by 4 bases and J by 8 bases, with 14 bases between. Germline V lookup: CDR1 SGHTA, CDR2 FQGNSA. The CDR3 reads CASSSLLVSGELFF. The CDR3 region has the DNA TGTGCCAGCAGCTCTTTACTAGTATCGGGGGAGCTGTTTTTT.

The gene calls are TRBV18 and TRBJ2-3; tentatively, D is TRBD1 (5 bases). V lost 1 base and J lost 4, with 9 bases in between. From germline, CDR1 is KGHSH and CDR2 LQKENI. There are 14 residues in the CDR3. CDR3: CASSPQGPADTQYF. The CDR3 region has the DNA TGTGCCAGCTCACCACAGGGGCCGGCAGATACGCAGTATTTT.

This clone has only one observation. The gene calls are TRBV2 and TRBJ2-5; D perhaps matches TRBD2 (5 bases). Deletions cut 1 base from V and 4 bases from J, with 7 bases between. The CDR3 is 13 amino acids. Germline assignment: CDR1 SNHLY and CDR2 FYNNEI. The CDR3 DNA is TGTGCCAGCAGTGAAGGGAGGATAGAGACCCAGTACTTC. The encoded protein is CASSEGRIETQYF.

This clone was seen a handful of times. The chain carries TRBV12-3 or TRBV12-4 and TRBJ1-5; D is uncertain. The CDR3 runs to 13 residues. V was trimmed by 3 bases and J by 9 bases, leaving 12 bases between them. The DNA for the CDR3 is TGTGCCAGCAGTTTGACTGGAGGGCCGCCCCAGCATTTT. As protein: CASSLTGGPPQHF.

The chain links TRBV5-6 to TRBJ1-1; D might be TRBD1 (6 bases). The CDR3 loop spans 15 amino acids. With 0 bases removed from V and 4 bases from J, the gap between germline ends came to 13 bases. Germline values: CDR1 SGHDT, CDR2 YYEEEE. The DNA of the CDR3 is TGTGCCAGCAGCTTGGTCCCAGGGGCTGCCACTGAAGCTTTCTTT. This encodes CASSLVPGAATEAFF.

This CDR3 reads CASSSPAVETQYF. CDR3 coding DNA: TGTGCCAGCAGCTCACCGGCGGTGGAGACCCAGTACTTC. The gene calls are TRBV5-4 and TRBJ2-5; D is unclear. The V end was cut by 3 bases, the J end by 5 bases, with 11 bases between. The CDR3 has 13 amino acids. Germline V gene sequence: CDR1 SGHNT, CDR2 YYREEE (reference sequence). Looking up the rest from reference TRBV5-4 and TRBJ2-5 gives the full variable domain: ETGVTQSPTHLIKTRGQQVTLRCSSQSGHNTVSWYQQALGQGPQFIFQYYREEENGRGNFPPRFSGLQFPNYSSELNVNALELDDSALYLCASSSPAVETQYFGPGTRLLVL.

The rearrangement joins TRBV30 to TRBJ2-5; the D gene is possibly TRBD1 (6 bases). Trimming pared 5 bases from V and 9 bases from J, leaving 16 bases between. Germline V gives CDR1 GTSNPN, CDR2 SVGIG (reference sequence). This CDR3 is 12 amino acids long. CDR3 nucleotide sequence: TGTGCCTGGGAGGACAGTTCAGGGGCCCAGTACTTC. Translating gives CAWEDSSGAQYF.

The chain is built from TRBV11-2 and TRBJ2-3; weak D call: TRBD2 (5 bases). There are 14 residues in the CDR3. The germline V and J ends were trimmed by 4 bases and 6 bases, with 14 bases remaining between them. The germline V gene encodes CDR1 SGHAT and CDR2 FQNNGV. As DNA, the CDR3 is TGTGCCAGCAGCTCCGAGCGGTTAATGGATACGCAGTATTTT. Its translation: CASSSERLMDTQYF.

A remark on this clone: At one boundary the junction diverges from the germline segment, which might be a read error. This chain uses TRBV11-2 with TRBJ1-5; 9 bases agree with TRBD1. The CDR3 totals 17 residues. Germline values: CDR1 SGHAT, CDR2 FQNNGV. CDR3 sequence reads: CASSLEIRDRVGQPQHF. The CDR3 DNA sequence: TGTGCCAGCAGCCTAGAGATACGGGACAGGGTCGGGCAGCCCCAGCATTTT. Filled out from reference TRBV11-2 and TRBJ1-5, the complete variable domain reads EAGVAQSPRYKIIEKRQSVAFWCNPISGHATLYWYQQILGQGPKLLIQFQNNGVVDDSQLPKDRFSAERLKGVDSTLKIQPAKLEDSAVYLCASSLEIRDRVGQPQHFGDGTRLSIL.

The V and J genes are TRBV20-1 and TRBJ1-1; D is uncertain. The germline V gene has CDR1 DFQATT and CDR2 SNEGSKA (reference sequence). The V and J ends lost 2 bases and 5 bases respectively, with 6 bases between them. The CDR3 is 11 amino acids. The CDR3 sequence: CSARQETEAFF. The CDR3 nucleotides are TGCAGTGCTAGACAGGAAACTGAAGCTTTCTTT.

In nucleotides, the CDR3 is TGTGCCAGCATGGTCAGGGGTAACGGGGAGCTGTTTTTT. Translating it yields CASMVRGNGELFF. This chain links TRBV3-1 (or the pseudogene TRBV3-2) with TRBJ2-2, with D possibly matching TRBD1 (6 bases). Trimming cost V 7 bases and J 7 bases, with 13 bases left between them. CDR3 length: 13 residues. Germline V gene lookup returns CDR1 LGHDT and CDR2 YNNKEL (reference sequence).

This clone showed up just once. The chain employs TRBV27 and TRBJ1-5; no firm D call. Trimming took off 3 bases at V and 0 bases at J, with 9 bases between the two ends. Germline-derived CDR1 and CDR2 are MNHEY and SMNVEV (reference sequence). The CDR3 consists of 15 residues. CDR3 DNA sequence: TGTGCCAGCAGTTTCTCTGGGCCTAGCAATCAGCCCCAGCATTTT. This gives the protein CASSFSGPSNQPQHF.

This clone was picked up many times. The J gene is TRBJ1-1, the V gene TRBV28; D might be TRBD1 (6 bases). CDR3 size: 12 residues. The V end was cut by 6 bases, the J end by 11 bases, with 16 bases between. From germline, CDR1 is MDHEN and CDR2 SYDVKM. CDR3 coding DNA: TGTGCCAGCAGCCTGGGAGGGGGGGCGGCTTTCTTT. Amino acids: CASSLGGGAAFF. The whole variable domain, filled in from reference TRBV28 and TRBJ1-1, reads DVKVTQSSRYLVKRTGEKVFLECVQDMDHENMFWYRQDPGLGLRLIYFSYDVKMKEKGDIPEGYSVSREKKERFSLILESASTNQTSMYLCASSLGGGAAFFGQGTRLTVV.

This chain links TRBV18 with TRBJ1-1, with D tentatively TRBD1 (6 bases). V dropped 1 base and J dropped 7 bases, with 16 bases sitting between them. Germline CDR1 and CDR2: KGHSH and LQKENI. The CDR3 runs to 15 residues. In DNA form, the CDR3 reads TGTGCCAGCTCACCACTCGACGGGACATCGGGTGAAGCTTTCTTT. As protein: CASSPLDGTSGEAFF.